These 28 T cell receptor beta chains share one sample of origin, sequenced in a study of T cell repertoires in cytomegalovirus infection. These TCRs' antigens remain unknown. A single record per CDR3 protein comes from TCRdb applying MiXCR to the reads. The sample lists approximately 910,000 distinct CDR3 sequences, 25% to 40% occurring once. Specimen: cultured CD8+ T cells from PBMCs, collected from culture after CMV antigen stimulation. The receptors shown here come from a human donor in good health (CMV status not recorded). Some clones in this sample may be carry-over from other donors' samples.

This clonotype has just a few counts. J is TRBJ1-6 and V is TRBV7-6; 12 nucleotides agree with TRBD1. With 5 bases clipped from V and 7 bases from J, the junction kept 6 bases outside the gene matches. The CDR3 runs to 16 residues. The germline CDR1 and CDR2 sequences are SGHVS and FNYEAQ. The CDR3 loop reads CASSAGTGGSNSPLHF. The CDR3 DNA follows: TGTGCCAGCAGCGCCGGGACAGGGGGCTCGAATTCACCCCTCCACTTT. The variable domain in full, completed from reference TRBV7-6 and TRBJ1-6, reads GAGVSQSPRYKVTKRGQDVALRCDPISGHVSLYWYRQALGQGPEFLTYFNYEAQQDKSGLPNDRFSAERPEGSISTLTIQRTEQRDSAMYRCASSAGTGGSNSPLHFGNGTRLTVT.

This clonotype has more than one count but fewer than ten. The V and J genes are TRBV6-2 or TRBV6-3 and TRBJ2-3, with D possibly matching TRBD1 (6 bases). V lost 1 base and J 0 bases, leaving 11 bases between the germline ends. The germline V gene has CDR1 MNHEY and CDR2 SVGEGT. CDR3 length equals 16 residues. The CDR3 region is CASSYYPGASTDTQYF. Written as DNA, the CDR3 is TGTGCCAGCAGTTACTATCCAGGGGCGAGCACAGATACGCAGTATTTT.

CDR3 amino acids: CASTASGGTDTQYF. The DNA for the CDR3 is TGTGCCAGTACCGCTAGCGGGGGCACAGATACGCAGTATTTT. V and J are TRBV19 and TRBJ2-3; 9 nucleotides match TRBD2. V was clipped by 7 bases and J by 1 base; unmatched bases: 3. The CDR3 totals 14 residues. Germline CDR1 is LNHDA and CDR2 is SQIVND (reference sequence).

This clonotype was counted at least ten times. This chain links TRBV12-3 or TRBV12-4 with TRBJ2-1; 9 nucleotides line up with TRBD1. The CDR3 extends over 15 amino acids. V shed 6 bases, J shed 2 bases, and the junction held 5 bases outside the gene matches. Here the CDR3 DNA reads TGTGCCAGCAGGCCGACAGGGGGGGCCTACAATGAGCAGTTCTTC. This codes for CASRPTGGAYNEQFF.

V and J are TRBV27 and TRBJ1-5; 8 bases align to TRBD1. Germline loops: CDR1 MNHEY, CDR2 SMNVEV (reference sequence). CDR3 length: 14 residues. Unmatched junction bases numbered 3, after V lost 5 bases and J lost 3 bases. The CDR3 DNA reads TGTGCCAGCAGTCGGGACAGGTACAATCAGCCCCAGCATTTT. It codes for CASSRDRYNQPQHF.

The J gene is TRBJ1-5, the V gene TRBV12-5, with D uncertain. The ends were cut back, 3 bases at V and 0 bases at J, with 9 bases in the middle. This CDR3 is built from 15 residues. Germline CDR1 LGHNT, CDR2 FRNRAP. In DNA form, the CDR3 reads TGTGCTAGTGGTTTTCTAGCAGGTAGCAATCAGCCCCAGCATTTT. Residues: CASGFLAGSNQPQHF.

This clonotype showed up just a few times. The CDR3 DNA reads as TGTGCCAGCAGTTTCCCGGATAGCGGGGGGGCATGGGAGACCCAGTACTTC. Protein product: CASSFPDSGGAWETQYF. The chain is built from TRBV28 and TRBJ2-5, with 11 bases that match TRBD2. From germline, CDR1 is MDHEN and CDR2 SYDVKM. This CDR3 contains 17 residues. V dropped 3 bases and J dropped 5; count of bases not matched to a gene: 11.

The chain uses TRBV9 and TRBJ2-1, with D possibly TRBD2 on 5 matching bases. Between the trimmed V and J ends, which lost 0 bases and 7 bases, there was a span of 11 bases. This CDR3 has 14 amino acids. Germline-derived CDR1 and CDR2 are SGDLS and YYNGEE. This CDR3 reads CASSVGVSVNEQFF. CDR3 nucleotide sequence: TGTGCCAGCAGCGTAGGGGTTAGCGTGAATGAGCAGTTCTTC.

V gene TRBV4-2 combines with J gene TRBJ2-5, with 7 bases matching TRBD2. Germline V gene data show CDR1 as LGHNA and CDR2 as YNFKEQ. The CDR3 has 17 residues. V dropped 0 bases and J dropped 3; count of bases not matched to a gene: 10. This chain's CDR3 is CASSQDLERAGEETQYF. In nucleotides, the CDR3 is TGTGCCAGCAGCCAAGATCTGGAGCGGGCGGGGGAAGAGACCCAGTACTTC.

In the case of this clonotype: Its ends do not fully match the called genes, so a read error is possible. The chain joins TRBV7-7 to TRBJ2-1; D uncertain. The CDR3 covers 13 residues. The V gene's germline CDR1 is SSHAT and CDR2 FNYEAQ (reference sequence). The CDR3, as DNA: TGTGCTAGCCAACCAGTACTCTACAATGAGCAGCTCTTC. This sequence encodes CASQPVLYNEQLF. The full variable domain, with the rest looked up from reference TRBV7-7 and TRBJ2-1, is GAGVSQSPRYKVTKRGQDVTLRCDPISSHATLYWYQQALGQGPEFLTYFNYEAQPDKSGLPSDRFSAERPEGSISTLTIQRTEQRDSAMYRCASQPVLYNEQLFGPGTRLTVL.

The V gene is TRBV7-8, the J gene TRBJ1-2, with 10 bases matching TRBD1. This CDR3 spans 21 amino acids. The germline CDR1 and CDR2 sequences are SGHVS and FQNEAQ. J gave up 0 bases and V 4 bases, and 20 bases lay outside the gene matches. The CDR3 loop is CASSSPGQGTSGRVANYGYTF. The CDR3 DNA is TGTGCCAGCAGCTCGCCGGGACAGGGGACGTCTGGAAGGGTAGCTAACTATGGCTACACCTTC. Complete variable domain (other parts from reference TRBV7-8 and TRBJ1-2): GAGVSQSPRYKVAKRGQDVALRCDPISGHVSLFWYQQALGQGPEFLTYFQNEAQLDKSGLPSDRFFAERPEGSVSTLKIQRTQQEDSAVYLCASSSPGQGTSGRVANYGYTFGSGTRLTVV.

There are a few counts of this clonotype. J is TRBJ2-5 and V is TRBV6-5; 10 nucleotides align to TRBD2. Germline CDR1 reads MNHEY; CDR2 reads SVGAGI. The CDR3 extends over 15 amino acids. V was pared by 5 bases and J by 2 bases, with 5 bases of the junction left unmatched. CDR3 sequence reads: CASSTSSGGQETQYF. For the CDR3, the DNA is TGTGCCAGCAGTACTTCTAGCGGGGGACAAGAGACCCAGTACTTC.

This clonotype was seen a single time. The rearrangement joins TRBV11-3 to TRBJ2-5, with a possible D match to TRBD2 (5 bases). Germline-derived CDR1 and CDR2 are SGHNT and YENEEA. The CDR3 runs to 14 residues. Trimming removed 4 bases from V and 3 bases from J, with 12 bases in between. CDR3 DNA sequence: TGTGCCAGCAGCTCAGGACGGACTGAAGAGACCCAGTACTTC. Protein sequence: CASSSGRTEETQYF.

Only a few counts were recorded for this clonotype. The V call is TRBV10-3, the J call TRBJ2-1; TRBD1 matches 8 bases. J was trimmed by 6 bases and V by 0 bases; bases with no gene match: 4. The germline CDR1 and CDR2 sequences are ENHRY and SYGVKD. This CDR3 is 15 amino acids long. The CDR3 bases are TGTGCCATCAGTGAGTCGCGGACAGGGATCAATGAGCAGTTCTTC. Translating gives CAISESRTGINEQFF.

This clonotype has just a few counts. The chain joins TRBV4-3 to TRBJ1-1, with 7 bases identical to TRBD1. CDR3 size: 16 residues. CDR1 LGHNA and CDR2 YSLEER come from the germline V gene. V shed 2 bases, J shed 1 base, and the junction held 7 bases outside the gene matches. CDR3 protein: CASSQRGQAWNTEAFF. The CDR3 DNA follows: TGCGCCAGCAGCCAACGCGGACAGGCCTGGAACACTGAAGCTTTCTTT.

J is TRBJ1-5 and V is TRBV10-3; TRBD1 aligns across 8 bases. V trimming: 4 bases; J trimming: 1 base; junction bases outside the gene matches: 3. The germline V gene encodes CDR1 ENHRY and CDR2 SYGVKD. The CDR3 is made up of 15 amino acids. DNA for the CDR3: TGTGCCATCAGTGCACAGGGGGGGAGCAATCAGCCCCAGCATTTT. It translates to CAISAQGGSNQPQHF.

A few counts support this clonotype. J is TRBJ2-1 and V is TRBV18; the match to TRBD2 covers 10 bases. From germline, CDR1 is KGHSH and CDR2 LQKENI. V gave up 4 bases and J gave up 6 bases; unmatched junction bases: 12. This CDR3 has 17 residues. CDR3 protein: CASSLRHGTSVFNEQFF. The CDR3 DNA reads TGTGCCAGCTCACTTCGGCACGGGACTAGCGTATTCAATGAGCAGTTCTTC.

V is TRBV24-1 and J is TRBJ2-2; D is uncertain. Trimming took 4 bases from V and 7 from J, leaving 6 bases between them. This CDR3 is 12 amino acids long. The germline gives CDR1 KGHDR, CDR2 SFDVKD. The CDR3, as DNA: TGTGCCACCAGTGACCCGAACGGGGAGCTGTTTTTT. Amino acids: CATSDPNGELFF.

As DNA, the CDR3 is TGTGCCAGTAGTCCCCTCGTGGGGGATGACTACACCTTC. It codes for CASSPLVGDDYTF. The chain couples TRBV19 to TRBJ1-2, with D possibly matching TRBD1 (5 bases). V was pared by 5 bases and J by 10 bases, with 17 bases between. The CDR3 has 13 amino acids. Germline lookup yields CDR1 LNHDA and CDR2 SQIVND (reference sequence).

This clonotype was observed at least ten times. CDR3 region: CASSLPLAGVTDTQYF. As DNA, the CDR3 is TGTGCCAGCAGCTTACCACTAGCGGGCGTCACAGATACGCAGTATTTT. J is TRBJ2-3 and V is TRBV7-9, with TRBD2 matching over 9 bases. Germline V gives CDR1 SEHNR, CDR2 FQNEAQ (reference sequence). CDR3 length: 16 residues. Trimming at V came to 2 bases and at J to 2 bases, leaving 5 bases not matched to a gene.

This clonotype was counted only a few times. The CDR3, as DNA: TGCGCCAGCAGCCAAGATTCGGCCGGCGGCAATCAGCCCCAGCATTTT. Amino acid sequence: CASSQDSAGGNQPQHF. The chain carries TRBV4-1 and TRBJ1-5; D call uncertain. Trimming removed 0 bases from V and 2 bases from J, with 11 bases in between. CDR1 is MGHRA and CDR2 is YSYEKL in the germline V gene. The CDR3 covers 16 residues.

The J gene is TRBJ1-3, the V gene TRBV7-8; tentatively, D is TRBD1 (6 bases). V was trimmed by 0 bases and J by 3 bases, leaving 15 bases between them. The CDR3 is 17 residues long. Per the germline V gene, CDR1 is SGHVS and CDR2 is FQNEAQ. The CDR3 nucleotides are TGTGCCAGCAGCTTAGCGTTTTGGTCAGGGGTTGGAAACACCATATATTTT. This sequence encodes CASSLAFWSGVGNTIYF.

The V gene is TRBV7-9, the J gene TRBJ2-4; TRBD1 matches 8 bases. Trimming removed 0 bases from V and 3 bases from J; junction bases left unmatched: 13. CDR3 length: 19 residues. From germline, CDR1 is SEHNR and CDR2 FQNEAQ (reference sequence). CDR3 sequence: CASSLAGRGRGMDKNIQYF. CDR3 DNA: TGTGCCAGCAGCTTAGCAGGCAGGGGGCGCGGTATGGACAAAAACATTCAGTACTTC.

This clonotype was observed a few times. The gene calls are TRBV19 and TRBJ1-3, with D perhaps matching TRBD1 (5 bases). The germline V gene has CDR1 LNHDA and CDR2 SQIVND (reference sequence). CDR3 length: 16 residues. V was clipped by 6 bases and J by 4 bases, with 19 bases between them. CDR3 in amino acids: CASRWDDGTWGNTIYF. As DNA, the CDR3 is TGTGCCAGTAGATGGGACGACGGGACGTGGGGAAACACCATATATTTT.

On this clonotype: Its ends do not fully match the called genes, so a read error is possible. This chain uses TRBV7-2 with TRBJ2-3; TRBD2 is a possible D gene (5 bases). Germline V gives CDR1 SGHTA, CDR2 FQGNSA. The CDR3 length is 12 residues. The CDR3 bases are TGTGCCAGCAGCGAAGGAGGTCCAGGTATGAATTTT. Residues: CASSEGGPGMNF.

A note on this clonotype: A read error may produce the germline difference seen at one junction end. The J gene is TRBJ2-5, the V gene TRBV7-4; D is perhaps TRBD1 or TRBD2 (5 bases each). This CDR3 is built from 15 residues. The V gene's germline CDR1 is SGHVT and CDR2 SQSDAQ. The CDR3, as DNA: TGTGCCAGCAGCTGGGACCAGCAGGCCGGTGAGACCCAGCACTTC. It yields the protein CASSWDQQAGETQHF.

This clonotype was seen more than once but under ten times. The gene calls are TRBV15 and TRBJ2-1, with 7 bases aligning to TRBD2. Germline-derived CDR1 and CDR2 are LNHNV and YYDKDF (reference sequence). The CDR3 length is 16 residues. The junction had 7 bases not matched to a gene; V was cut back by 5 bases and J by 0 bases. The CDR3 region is CATSVSGDPSYNEQFF. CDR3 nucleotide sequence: TGTGCCACCAGCGTGAGCGGGGATCCCTCCTACAATGAGCAGTTCTTC. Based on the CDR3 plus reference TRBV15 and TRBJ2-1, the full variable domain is DAMVIQNPRYQVTQFGKPVTLSCSQTLNHNVMYWYQQKSSQAPKLLFHYYDKDFNNEADTPDNFQSRRPNTSFCFLDIRSPGLGDTAMYLCATSVSGDPSYNEQFFGPGTRLTVL.

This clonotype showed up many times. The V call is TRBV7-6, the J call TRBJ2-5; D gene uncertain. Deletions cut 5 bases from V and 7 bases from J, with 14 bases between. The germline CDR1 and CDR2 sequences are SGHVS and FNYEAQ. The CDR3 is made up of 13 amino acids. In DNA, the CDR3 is TGTGCCAGCAGCGCCGACACCTCGGGGACCCAGTACTTC. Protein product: CASSADTSGTQYF.